Following are 20 T cell receptor beta chains from one sample sequenced in a study of metastatic and nonmetastatic thyroid tumors. Prior to thyroid surgery, none of the patients had received any treatment. TCRdb re-called clones from the PCR reads using MiXCR. The sample has about 40,000 clones, less than 20% seen once. Sequenced sample: blood. Receptors originate from a female donor with papillary thyroid cancer or a benign thyroid nodule (not recorded which). Some clones in this sample may be carry-over from other donors' samples.

This clone has more than one count but fewer than ten. One junction end disagrees with the germline gene, perhaps due to a read error. V gene TRBV28 combines with J gene TRBJ1-1, with D tentatively TRBD1 (6 bases). This CDR3 contains 13 residues. Germline assignment: CDR1 MDHEN and CDR2 SYDVKM. The CDR3 region has the DNA TGTGCCAGTCCGGACAGTATGAACACTGAAGCTTTCTTC. Its protein is CASPDSMNTEAFF. The full variable domain, in which reference TRBV28 and TRBJ1-1 provide the parts outside the CDR3, is DVKVTQSSRYLVKRTGEKVFLECVQDMDHENMFWYRQDPGLGLRLIYFSYDVKMKEKGDIPEGYSVSREKKERFSLILESASTNQTSMYLCASPDSMNTEAFFGQGTRLTVV.

This clone was counted many times. The chain is built from TRBV7-9 and TRBJ2-2; possible D gene TRBD1, 6 bases. This CDR3 is 15 amino acids long. Trimming shortened V by 4 bases and J by 0 bases, and 9 bases separated the two germline ends. Germline CDR1 SEHNR, CDR2 FQNEAQ (reference sequence). This CDR3 is CASSYRDSNTGELFF. CDR3 nucleotides: TGTGCCAGCAGCTACAGGGATTCGAACACCGGGGAGCTGTTTTTT.

At least ten counts were recorded for this clone. This chain uses TRBV19 with TRBJ2-7; D remains unclear. Deletions cut 3 bases from V and 4 bases from J, with 7 bases between. This CDR3 has 12 amino acids. The germline V gene encodes CDR1 LNHDA and CDR2 SQIVND (reference sequence). CDR3 in amino acids: CASSIVGYEQYF. CDR3 DNA: TGTGCCAGTAGTATTGTAGGGTACGAGCAGTACTTC.

This clone has at least ten counts. The chain's CDR3 is CASSLRDRGNNSPLHF. The CDR3 DNA sequence: TGTGCCAGCAGCTTACGGGACAGGGGAAATAATTCACCCCTCCACTTT. The chain links TRBV11-2 to TRBJ1-6, with 10 bases matching TRBD1. Germline V gene data show CDR1 as SGHAT and CDR2 as FQNNGV. V gave up 2 bases and J gave up 5 bases; unmatched junction bases: 3. This CDR3 has 16 amino acids.

With respect to this clone: This clone may be a read error of a much larger clone one base away. The V and J genes are TRBV5-1 and TRBJ2-1; 9 bases line up with TRBD1. This CDR3 contains 16 residues. The V gene's germline CDR1 is SGHRS and CDR2 YFSETQ. The CDR3 loop reads CASNWPPGTGLNEHFF. In DNA form, the CDR3 reads TGCGCCAGCAACTGGCCCCCCGGGACAGGGCTCAATGAGCATTTCTTC. Looking up the rest from reference TRBV5-1 and TRBJ2-1 gives the full variable domain: KAGVTQTPRYLIKTRGQQVTLSCSPISGHRSVSWYQQTPGQGLQFLFEYFSETQRNKGNFPGRFSGRQFSNSRSEMNVSTLELGDSALYLCASNWPPGTGLNEHFFGPGTRLTVL.

This clone has a count of ten or more. Different DNA sequences within this sample yield the same CDR3. CDR3 coding DNA: TGCAGTGTCCGGGCCTTTTACTCCTACGAGCAGTACTTC. Translated, it gives CSVRAFYSYEQYF. The chain recombines TRBV20-1 with TRBJ2-7; D uncertain. The CDR3 length is 13 residues. Germline lookup yields CDR1 DFQATT and CDR2 SNEGSKA (reference sequence). V shed 7 bases and J shed 0 bases, with 13 bases lying between them.

This clone showed up many times. The chain combines TRBV6-1 with TRBJ1-2, with unresolved D. CDR3 size: 12 residues. The germline V gene has CDR1 MNHNS and CDR2 SASEGT. Trimming pared 3 bases from V and 5 bases from J, leaving 7 bases between. The CDR3 bases are TGTGCCAGCAGTGACAGGAGATATGGCTACACCTTC. Translation gives CASSDRRYGYTF.

This clone was detected ten times or more. This sequence joins TRBV20-1 and TRBJ1-5; 7 bases fit TRBD1. This CDR3 is built from 14 residues. V lost 1 base, J lost 5 bases, and 5 bases stayed unmatched. Germline loops: CDR1 DFQATT, CDR2 SNEGSKA (reference sequence). This CDR3 is CSARAGTDYQPQHF. CDR3 nucleotide sequence: TGCAGTGCTAGAGCCGGGACAGACTATCAGCCCCAGCATTTT.

This clone has ten or more counts. A much more abundant neighbour one base away suggests this may be a read error. The gene calls are TRBV7-9 and TRBJ2-7; 10 bases agree with TRBD1. The germline V gene encodes CDR1 SEHNR and CDR2 FQNEAQ (reference sequence). The CDR3 spans 14 residues. The CDR3 here is CASSTGQGVGEQHF. The CDR3 coding sequence is TGTGCCAGCAGCACCGGACAGGGGGTGGGGGAGCAGCACTTC. Full variable domain (missing parts from reference TRBV7-9 and TRBJ2-7): DTGVSQNPRHKITKRGQNVTFRCDPISEHNRLYWYRQTLGQGPEFLTYFQNEAQLEKSRLLSDRFSAERPKGSFSTLEIQRTEQGDSAMYLCASSTGQGVGEQHFGPGTRLTVT.

Many counts were recorded for this clone. The chain has TRBV5-1 and TRBJ2-7; D uncertain. The V gene lost 7 bases and the J gene lost 5 bases, with 16 bases spanning the gap. This CDR3 contains 13 residues. Germline assignment: CDR1 SGHRS and CDR2 YFSETQ. The CDR3 nucleotides are TGCGCCAGCCGAGAGAGGAATTGGGACGAGCAGTACTTC. It codes for CASRERNWDEQYF. The full variable domain, in which reference TRBV5-1 and TRBJ2-7 provide the parts outside the CDR3, is KAGVTQTPRYLIKTRGQQVTLSCSPISGHRSVSWYQQTPGQGLQFLFEYFSETQRNKGNFPGRFSGRQFSNSRSEMNVSTLELGDSALYLCASRERNWDEQYFGPGTRLTVT.

This clone was recorded many times. With a much larger clone just one base away, this may be a read error. The rearrangement links TRBV4-2 to TRBJ2-1, with TRBD2 matching over 11 bases. Germline V gives CDR1 LGHNA, CDR2 YNFKEQ. The CDR3 runs to 17 residues. The CDR3 DNA sequence: TGTGCCAGCAGCGCCTCTAGCGGGGGGAATCGTTACAATGAGCAGGTCTTC. Encoded protein: CASSASSGGNRYNEQVF.

V and J are TRBV7-8 and TRBJ1-2; D gene uncertain. Germline CDR1 is SGHVS and CDR2 is FQNEAQ. Trimming removed 10 bases from V and 4 bases from J, with 16 bases in between. CDR3 length: 13 residues. The CDR3 region is CAISPQESYGYTF. As DNA, the CDR3 is TGTGCCATTAGCCCTCAGGAATCCTATGGCTACACCTTC.

Ten or more counts support this clone. The chain employs TRBV5-1 and TRBJ2-2; TRBD2 matches 13 bases. Germline lookup yields CDR1 SGHRS and CDR2 YFSETQ. V lost 4 bases and J lost 8; bases outside the gene matches: 11. The CDR3 extends over 17 amino acids. In nucleotides, the CDR3 is TGCGCCAGCAGCCCGCAGGTCGGGACTAGCGGGAATGGGGAGCTGTTTTTT. Protein product: CASSPQVGTSGNGELFF.

This clone has ten or more counts. The rearrangement uses TRBV7-9 and TRBJ1-1; a possible D gene is TRBD1 (5 bases). The CDR3 spans 12 residues. The V and J ends lost 5 bases and 5 bases respectively, with 9 bases between them. Germline values: CDR1 SEHNR, CDR2 FQNEAQ (reference sequence). The CDR3 sequence: CASSLRQTEAFF. The CDR3 DNA reads TGTGCCAGCAGCCTCAGACAGACTGAAGCTTTCTTT.

This clone was seen more than once but under ten times. Possible read error: a much larger clone is one base away. The chain couples TRBV5-1 to TRBJ2-3; D gene ambiguous. Looked up from germline, CDR1 is SGHRS and CDR2 is YFSETQ. The germline V and J ends were trimmed by 6 bases and 5 bases, with 22 bases remaining between them. CDR3 length equals 16 residues. The chain's CDR3 is CASNTIIVSPRDTQYF. DNA of the CDR3: TGCGCCAGCAACACCATCATAGTAAGTCCTAGAGATACGCAGTATTTT.

This clone showed up many times. The chain combines TRBV5-1 with TRBJ2-7, with a weak D call TRBD1 (5 bases). Germline CDR1 reads SGHRS; CDR2 reads YFSETQ. The CDR3 loop spans 14 amino acids. V lost 1 base and J lost 1, with 9 bases in between. CDR3 amino acids: CASSLRQGSYEQYF. For the CDR3, the DNA is TGCGCCAGCAGCTTGCGGCAGGGTTCCTACGAGCAGTACTTC.

The sample holds many counts of this clone. The rearrangement joins TRBV4-1 to TRBJ1-1, with D perhaps matching TRBD1 (6 bases). The CDR3 is 15 residues long. V was cut by 4 bases and J by 3 bases, with 15 bases left in between. CDR1 and CDR2 from the germline V gene are MGHRA and YSYEKL. CDR3 in amino acids: CASSPRQVADTEAFF. The CDR3 DNA reads as TGCGCCAGCAGCCCCAGACAGGTTGCGGACACTGAAGCTTTCTTT.

This clone was observed many times. The CDR3 DNA sequence: TGTGCCAGCAGCGTCTTCGGCGAACCCTACGAGCAGTACTTC. It translates to CASSVFGEPYEQYF. V is TRBV9 and J is TRBJ2-7; D is ambiguous. This CDR3 is built from 14 residues. Trimming cost V 2 bases and J 2 bases, with 11 bases left between them. The germline V gene encodes CDR1 SGDLS and CDR2 YYNGEE.

This clone was detected ten times or more. This chain uses TRBV7-3 with TRBJ1-4; D gene uncertain. Deletions cut 2 bases from V and 3 bases from J, with 10 bases between. The CDR3 contains 15 residues. The germline V gene has CDR1 SGHTA and CDR2 FQGTGA. The CDR3 here is CASSLGNRANEKLFF. The DNA for the CDR3 is TGTGCCAGCAGCTTAGGTAACAGAGCTAATGAAAAACTGTTTTTT.

This clone was observed a handful of times. This chain uses TRBV19 with TRBJ1-2, with 12 nucleotides matching TRBD1. CDR1 LNHDA and CDR2 SQIVND come from the germline V gene (reference sequence). Losses at the gene ends were 6 bases for V and 6 bases for J; bases not matched to a gene: 5. The length of the CDR3 is 14 residues. The CDR3 region has the DNA TGTGCCAGTAGGGCCGGGACAGGGGGCCATGGCTACACCTTC. Translating it yields CASRAGTGGHGYTF.